This TCR beta chain was obtained from a study of blood T cell repertoires in COVID-19. Produced via immunoSEQ multiplex PCR; TCRdb's table is partial and in-frame only. Found here are some 180,000 clones, 80% of them singletons; the top ten hold 14%. Germline loops: CDR1 SGHVS, CDR2 FQNEAQ. Unmatched junction bases numbered 12, after V lost 5 bases and J lost 1 base. This CDR3 region has 19 residues. Participants' own reports of clinical history determined their cohort assignment. This receptor was obtained from a man aged 55 to 70 who had been exposed to COVID-19. The V call is TRBV7-8, the J call TRBJ2-7, with 15 bases lining up with TRBD2. Source material: PBMCs or T cells enriched from blood (not recorded which). CDR3 nucleotides: TGTGCCAGCAGCCGGGCCGGGACTAGCGGGAGGACAAGGTCCTACGAGCAGTACTTC. Protein sequence: CASSRAGTSGRTRSYEQYF.